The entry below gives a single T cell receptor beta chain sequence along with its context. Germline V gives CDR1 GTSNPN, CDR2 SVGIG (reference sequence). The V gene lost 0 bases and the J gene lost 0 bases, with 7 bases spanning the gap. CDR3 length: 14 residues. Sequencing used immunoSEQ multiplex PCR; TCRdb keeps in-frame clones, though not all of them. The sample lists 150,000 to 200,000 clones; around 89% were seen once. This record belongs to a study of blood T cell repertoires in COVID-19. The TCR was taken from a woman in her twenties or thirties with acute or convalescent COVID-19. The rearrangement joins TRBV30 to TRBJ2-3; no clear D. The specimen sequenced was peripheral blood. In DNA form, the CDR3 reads TGTGCCTGGAGTGTATCCCTAAGCACAGATACGCAGTATTTT. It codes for CAWSVSLSTDTQYF.